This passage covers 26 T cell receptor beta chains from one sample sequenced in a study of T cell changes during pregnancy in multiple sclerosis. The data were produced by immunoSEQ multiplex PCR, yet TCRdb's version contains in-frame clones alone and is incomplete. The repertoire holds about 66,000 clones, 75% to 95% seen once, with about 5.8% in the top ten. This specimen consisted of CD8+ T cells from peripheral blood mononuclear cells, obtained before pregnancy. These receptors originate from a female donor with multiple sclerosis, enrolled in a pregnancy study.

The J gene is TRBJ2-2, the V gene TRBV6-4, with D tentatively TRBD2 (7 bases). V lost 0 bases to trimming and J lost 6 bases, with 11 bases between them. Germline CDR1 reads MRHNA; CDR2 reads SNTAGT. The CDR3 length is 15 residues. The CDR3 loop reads CASSDSRGGPGELFF. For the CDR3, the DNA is TGTGCCAGCAGTGACTCGAGGGGGGGGCCCGGGGAGCTGTTTTTT.

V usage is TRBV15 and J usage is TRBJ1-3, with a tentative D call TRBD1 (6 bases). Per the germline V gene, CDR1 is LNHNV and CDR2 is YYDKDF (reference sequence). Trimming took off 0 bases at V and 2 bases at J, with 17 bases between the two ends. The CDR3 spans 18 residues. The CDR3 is CATSRDLSGGLAGNTIYF. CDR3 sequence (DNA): TGTGCCACCAGCAGAGATTTGTCCGGGGGGCTGGCTGGAAACACCATATATTTT.

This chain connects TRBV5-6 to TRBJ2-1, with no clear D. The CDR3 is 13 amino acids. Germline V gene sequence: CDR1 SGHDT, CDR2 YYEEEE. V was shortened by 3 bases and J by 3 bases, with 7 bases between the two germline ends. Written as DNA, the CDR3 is TGTGCCAGCAGCTGGAGTAGCTACAATGAGCAGTTCTTC. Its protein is CASSWSSYNEQFF.

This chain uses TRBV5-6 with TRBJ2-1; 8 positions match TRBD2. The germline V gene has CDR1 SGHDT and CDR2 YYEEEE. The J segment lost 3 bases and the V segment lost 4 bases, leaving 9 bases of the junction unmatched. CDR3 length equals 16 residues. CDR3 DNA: TGTGCCAGCAGCGTCCCCCCGGGGGGGTTCTACAATGAGCAGTTCTTC. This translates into CASSVPPGGFYNEQFF.

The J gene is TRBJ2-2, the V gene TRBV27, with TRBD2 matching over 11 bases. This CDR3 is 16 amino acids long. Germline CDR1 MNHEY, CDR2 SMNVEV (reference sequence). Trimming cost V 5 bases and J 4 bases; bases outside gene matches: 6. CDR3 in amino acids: CASSPHSGGATGELFF. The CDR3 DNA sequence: TGTGCCAGCAGTCCCCATAGCGGGGGGGCCACCGGGGAGCTGTTTTTT.

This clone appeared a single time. CDR3 region: CASLGGAYTGELFF. The CDR3 DNA reads as TGTGCCAGCTTGGGGGGGGCCTACACCGGGGAGCTGTTTTTT. The V gene is TRBV7-8, the J gene TRBJ2-2, with a possible D match to TRBD2 (7 bases). CDR3 size: 14 residues. Germline assignment: CDR1 SGHVS and CDR2 FQNEAQ. V was shortened by 8 bases and J by 3 bases, with 13 bases between the two germline ends.

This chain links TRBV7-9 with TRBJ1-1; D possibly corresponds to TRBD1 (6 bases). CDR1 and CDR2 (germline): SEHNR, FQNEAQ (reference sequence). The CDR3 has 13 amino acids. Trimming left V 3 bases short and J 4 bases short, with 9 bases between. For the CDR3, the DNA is TGTGCCAGCAGCTTCAGGGGTGGCACTGAAGCTTTCTTT. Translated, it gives CASSFRGGTEAFF.

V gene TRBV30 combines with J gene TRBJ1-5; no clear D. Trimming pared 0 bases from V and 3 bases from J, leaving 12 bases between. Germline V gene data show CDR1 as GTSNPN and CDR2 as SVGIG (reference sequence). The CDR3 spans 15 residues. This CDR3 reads CAWSVLYPTNQPQHF. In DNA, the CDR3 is TGTGCCTGGAGTGTACTCTATCCAACCAATCAGCCCCAGCATTTT.

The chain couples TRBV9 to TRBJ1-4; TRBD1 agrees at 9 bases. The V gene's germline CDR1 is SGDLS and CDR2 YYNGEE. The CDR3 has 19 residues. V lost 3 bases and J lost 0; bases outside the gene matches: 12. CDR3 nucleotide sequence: TGTGCCAGCAGCGGAGGGTGGGACAGGGCCGAAACAACTAATGAAAAACTGTTTTTT. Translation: CASSGGWDRAETTNEKLFF.

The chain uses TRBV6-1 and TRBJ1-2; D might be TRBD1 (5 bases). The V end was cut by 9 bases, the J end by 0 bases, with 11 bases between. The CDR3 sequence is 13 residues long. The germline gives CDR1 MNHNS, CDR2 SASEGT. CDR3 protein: CASGGGSNYGYTF. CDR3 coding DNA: TGTGCCAGTGGTGGGGGGTCTAACTATGGCTACACCTTC.

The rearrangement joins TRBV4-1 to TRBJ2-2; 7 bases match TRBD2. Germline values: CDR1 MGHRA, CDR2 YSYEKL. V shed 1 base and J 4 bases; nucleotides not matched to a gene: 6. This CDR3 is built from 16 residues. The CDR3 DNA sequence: TGCGCCAGCAGCCAAGGTTATGGCGGGAGCACCGGGGAGCTGTTTTTT. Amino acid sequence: CASSQGYGGSTGELFF.

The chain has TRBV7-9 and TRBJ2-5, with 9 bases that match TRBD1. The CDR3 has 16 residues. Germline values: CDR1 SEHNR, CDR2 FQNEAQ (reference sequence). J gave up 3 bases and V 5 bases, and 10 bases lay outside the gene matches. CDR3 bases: TGTGCCAGCAGCCGCCCAAGGGACAGGGTGAAAGAGACCCAGTACTTC. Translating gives CASSRPRDRVKETQYF.

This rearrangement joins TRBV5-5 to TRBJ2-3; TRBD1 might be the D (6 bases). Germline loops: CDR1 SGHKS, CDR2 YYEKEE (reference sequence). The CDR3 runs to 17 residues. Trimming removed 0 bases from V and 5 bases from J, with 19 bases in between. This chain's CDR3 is CASSLGTASLMIDTQYF. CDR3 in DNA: TGTGCCAGCAGCTTGGGGACAGCGTCCCTAATGATAGATACGCAGTATTTT. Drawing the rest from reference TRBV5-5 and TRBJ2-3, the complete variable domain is DAGVTQSPTHLIKTRGQQVTLRCSPISGHKSVSWYQQVLGQGPQFIFQYYEKEERGRGNFPDRFSARQFPNYSSELNVNALLLGDSALYLCASSLGTASLMIDTQYFGPGTRLTVL.

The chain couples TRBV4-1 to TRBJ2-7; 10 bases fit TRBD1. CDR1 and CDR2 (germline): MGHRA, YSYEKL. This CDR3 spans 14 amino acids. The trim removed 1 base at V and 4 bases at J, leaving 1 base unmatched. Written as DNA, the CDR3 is TGCGCCAGCAGCCAAGGGGACAGGGGATACGAGCAGTACTTC. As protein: CASSQGDRGYEQYF.

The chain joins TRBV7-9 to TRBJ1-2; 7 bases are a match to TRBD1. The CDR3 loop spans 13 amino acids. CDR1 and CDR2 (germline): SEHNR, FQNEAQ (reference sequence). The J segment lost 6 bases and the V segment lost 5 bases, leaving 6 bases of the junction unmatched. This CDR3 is CASSPGQQHGYTF. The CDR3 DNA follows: TGTGCCAGCAGCCCGGGACAGCAGCATGGCTACACCTTC. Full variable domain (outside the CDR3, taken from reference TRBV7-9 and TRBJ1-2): DTGVSQNPRHKITKRGQNVTFRCDPISEHNRLYWYRQTLGQGPEFLTYFQNEAQLEKSRLLSDRFSAERPKGSFSTLEIQRTEQGDSAMYLCASSPGQQHGYTFGSGTRLTVV.

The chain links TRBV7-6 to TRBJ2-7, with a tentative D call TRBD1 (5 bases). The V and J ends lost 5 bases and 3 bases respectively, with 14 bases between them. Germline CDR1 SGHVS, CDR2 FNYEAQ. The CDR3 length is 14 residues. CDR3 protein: CASSPDSEDYEQYF. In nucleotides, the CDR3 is TGTGCCAGCAGCCCCGACAGCGAAGACTACGAGCAGTACTTC.

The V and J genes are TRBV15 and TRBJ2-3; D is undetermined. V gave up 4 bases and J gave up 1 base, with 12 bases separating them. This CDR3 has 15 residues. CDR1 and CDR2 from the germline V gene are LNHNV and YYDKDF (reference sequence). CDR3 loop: CATSIFRLGTDTQYF. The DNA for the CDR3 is TGTGCCACCAGCATTTTCCGACTCGGCACAGATACGCAGTATTTT.

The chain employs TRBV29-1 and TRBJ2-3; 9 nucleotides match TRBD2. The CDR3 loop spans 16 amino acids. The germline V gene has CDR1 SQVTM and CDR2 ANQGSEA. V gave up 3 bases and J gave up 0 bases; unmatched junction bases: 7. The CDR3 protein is CSVEGMLAGSTDTQYF. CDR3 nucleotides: TGCAGCGTTGAGGGGATGCTAGCGGGGAGCACAGATACGCAGTATTTT.

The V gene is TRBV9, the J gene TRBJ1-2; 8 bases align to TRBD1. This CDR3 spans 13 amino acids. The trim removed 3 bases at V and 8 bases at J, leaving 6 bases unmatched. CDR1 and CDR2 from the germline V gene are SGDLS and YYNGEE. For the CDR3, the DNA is TGTGCCAGCAGCGCCGACAGGGGCGGAGGCTACACCTTC. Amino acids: CASSADRGGGYTF.

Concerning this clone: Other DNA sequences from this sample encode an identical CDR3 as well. The CDR3 DNA follows: TGTGCCAGCAGCGTAGCGGGGGGAAGCACAGATACGCAGTATTTT. Translated, it gives CASSVAGGSTDTQYF. This chain connects TRBV9 to TRBJ2-3, with TRBD2 identical over 7 bases. Losses at the gene ends were 0 bases for V and 0 bases for J; bases not matched to a gene: 1. In germline, CDR1 is SGDLS, CDR2 YYNGEE. The CDR3 spans 15 residues.

CDR3 sequence: CASSSNGGAGDTQYF. The CDR3 nucleotides read TGTGCCAGCAGCAGTAACGGGGGGGCAGGAGATACGCAGTATTTT. The chain employs TRBV9 and TRBJ2-3; 8 nucleotides agree with TRBD2. This CDR3 spans 15 amino acids. J lost 5 bases, V lost 4 bases, and 9 bases had no gene match. Germline V gives CDR1 SGDLS, CDR2 YYNGEE.

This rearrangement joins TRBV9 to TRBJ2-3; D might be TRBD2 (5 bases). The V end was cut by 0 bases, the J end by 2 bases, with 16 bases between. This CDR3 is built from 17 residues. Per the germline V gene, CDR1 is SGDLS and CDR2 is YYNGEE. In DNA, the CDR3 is TGTGCCAGCAGCGTAGCCGTGACCGCGGGTTACACAGATACGCAGTATTTT. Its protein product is CASSVAVTAGYTDTQYF.

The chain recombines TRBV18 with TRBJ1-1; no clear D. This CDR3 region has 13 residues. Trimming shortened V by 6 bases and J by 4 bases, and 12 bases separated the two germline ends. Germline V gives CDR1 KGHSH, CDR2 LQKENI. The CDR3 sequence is CASSPAGPTEAFF. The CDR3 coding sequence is TGTGCCAGCTCCCCGGCGGGTCCCACTGAAGCTTTCTTT. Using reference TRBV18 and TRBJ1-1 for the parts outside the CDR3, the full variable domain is NAGVMQNPRHLVRRRGQEARLRCSPMKGHSHVYWYRQLPEEGLKFMVYLQKENIIDESGMPKERFSAEFPKEGPSILRIQQVVRGDSAAYFCASSPAGPTEAFFGQGTRLTVV.

This CDR3 is CASSGDRSEQFF. The CDR3 region has the DNA TGTGCCAGCAGCGGGGACAGGAGTGAGCAGTTCTTC. The V and J genes are TRBV13 and TRBJ2-1, with 8 bases lining up with TRBD1. CDR3 length: 12 residues. The germline CDR1 and CDR2 sequences are PRHDT and FYEKMQ (reference sequence). The trim removed 5 bases at V and 9 bases at J, leaving 3 bases unmatched.

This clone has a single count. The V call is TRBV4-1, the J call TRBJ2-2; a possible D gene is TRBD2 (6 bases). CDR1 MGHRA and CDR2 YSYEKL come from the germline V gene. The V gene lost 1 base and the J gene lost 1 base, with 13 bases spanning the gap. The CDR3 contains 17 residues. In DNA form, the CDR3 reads TGCGCCAGCAGCCAAGGCGGGGCAGACATGAACACCGGGGAGCTGTTTTTT. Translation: CASSQGGADMNTGELFF.

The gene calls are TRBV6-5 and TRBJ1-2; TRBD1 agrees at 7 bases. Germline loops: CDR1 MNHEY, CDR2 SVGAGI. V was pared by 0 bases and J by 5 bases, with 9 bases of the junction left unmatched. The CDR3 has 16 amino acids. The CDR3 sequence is CASSYSTTGNGYGYTF. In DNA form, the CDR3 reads TGTGCCAGCAGTTACTCAACGACAGGGAATGGATATGGCTACACCTTC.